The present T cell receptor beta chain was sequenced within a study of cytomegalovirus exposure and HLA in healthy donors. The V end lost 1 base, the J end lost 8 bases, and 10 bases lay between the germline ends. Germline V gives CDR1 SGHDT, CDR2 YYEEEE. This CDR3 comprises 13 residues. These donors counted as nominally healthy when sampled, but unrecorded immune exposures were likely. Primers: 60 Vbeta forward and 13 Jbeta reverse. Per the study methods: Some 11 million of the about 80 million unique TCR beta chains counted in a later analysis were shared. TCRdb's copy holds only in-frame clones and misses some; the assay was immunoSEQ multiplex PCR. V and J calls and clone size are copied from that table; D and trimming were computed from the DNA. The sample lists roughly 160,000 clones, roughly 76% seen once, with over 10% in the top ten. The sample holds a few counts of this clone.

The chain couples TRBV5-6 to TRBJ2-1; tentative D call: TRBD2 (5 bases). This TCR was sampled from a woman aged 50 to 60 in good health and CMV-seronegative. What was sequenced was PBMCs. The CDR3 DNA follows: TGTGCCAGCAGCTTGATTAGCGCGGATGAGCAGTTCTTC. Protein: CASSLISADEQFF.